The 30 T cell receptor beta chains in this list originate from one sample, sequenced in a study of T cells after yellow fever vaccination. TCRdb analysed the 5' RACE reads with MiXCR anew, one entry per CDR3 protein. Of a few hundred thousand distinct CDR3 sequences listed, roughly 8.3% are singletons. The material was PBMCs, obtained around 45 days after the first yellow fever vaccination. The source is a man younger than 35 who received the YFV17D yellow fever vaccine.

V gene TRBV4-3 combines with J gene TRBJ1-6; D may be TRBD1 (5 bases). V was clipped by 0 bases and J by 10 bases, with 25 bases between them. This CDR3 is built from 19 residues. The V gene's germline CDR1 is LGHNA and CDR2 YSLEER. The CDR3 region has the DNA TGCGCCAGCAGCCAAGATAGGGCCGTGTCAGGGCGCCACCTCTCACCCCTCCACTTT. This sequence encodes CASSQDRAVSGRHLSPLHF.

The chain carries TRBV5-1 and TRBJ2-2; 7 bases are shared with TRBD2. The CDR3 consists of 16 residues. V dropped 4 bases and J dropped 1; count of bases not matched to a gene: 7. The V gene's germline CDR1 is SGHRS and CDR2 YFSETQ. The CDR3 DNA follows: TGCGCCAGCAGCCCCCGAGTAGCGGGGAACACCGGGGAGCTGTTTTTT. This sequence encodes CASSPRVAGNTGELFF.

This clonotype was recorded at least ten times. The V gene is TRBV5-1, the J gene TRBJ2-3, with 13 positions matching TRBD2. The CDR3 has 17 amino acids. V lost 3 bases and J lost 4; bases outside the gene matches: 8. The germline V gene has CDR1 SGHRS and CDR2 YFSETQ. The CDR3 sequence is CASSSGLAGVKSDTQYF. For the CDR3, the DNA is TGCGCCAGCAGCTCCGGACTAGCGGGGGTGAAGTCAGATACGCAGTATTTT.

This clonotype turned up a few times. This chain connects TRBV15 to TRBJ2-3, with 8 bases that match TRBD1. The CDR3 extends over 16 amino acids. V gave up 6 bases and J gave up 4 bases; unmatched junction bases: 12. The germline V gene has CDR1 LNHNV and CDR2 YYDKDF (reference sequence). CDR3 sequence reads: CATRTLPPGGPDTQYF. The CDR3 nucleotides read TGTGCCACCAGGACATTACCCCCAGGGGGCCCAGATACGCAGTATTTT.

V and J are TRBV27 and TRBJ2-1, with 13 positions matching TRBD2. This CDR3 is 15 amino acids long. Per the germline V gene, CDR1 is MNHEY and CDR2 is SMNVEV (reference sequence). V dropped 4 bases and J dropped 10; count of bases not matched to a gene: 7. The CDR3: CASSYSGTSGIEQFF. The CDR3 DNA sequence: TGTGCCAGCAGTTACTCCGGGACTAGCGGGATCGAGCAGTTCTTC.

The chain links TRBV3-1 to TRBJ2-1, with 12 positions matching TRBD2. Germline V CDR1 and CDR2: LGHDT, YNNKEL (reference sequence). The CDR3 runs to 20 residues. With V trimmed by 5 bases and J by 0 bases, 14 bases remained unmatched. This CDR3 reads CASSAVLAGGTESSYNEQFF. In DNA, the CDR3 is TGTGCCAGCAGCGCCGTACTAGCGGGGGGCACAGAGAGCTCCTACAATGAGCAGTTCTTC.

In the case of this clonotype: A read error may produce the germline difference seen at one junction end. The J gene is TRBJ2-5, the V gene TRBV12-3 or TRBV12-4; 15 nucleotides align to TRBD2. This CDR3 is 14 amino acids long. CDR3 bases: TGTGCCAGCAGCTCTGGGACTAGCGGGGGGCGCCCCGGCTTC. Amino acid sequence: CASSSGTSGGRPGF.

This clonotype was found many times. V usage is TRBV10-3 and J usage is TRBJ1-1; 8 bases agree with TRBD1. The length of the CDR3 is 16 residues. Germline V CDR1 and CDR2: ENHRY, SYGVKD. Trimming cost V 4 bases and J 1 base; bases outside gene matches: 8. CDR3 region: CAISAPRGTGNTEAFF. The DNA for the CDR3 is TGTGCCATCAGTGCCCCTCGGGGGACAGGGAACACTGAAGCTTTCTTT.

This clonotype was found a few times. The V gene is TRBV4-1, the J gene TRBJ1-2; D not resolved. V lost 7 bases and J lost 4, with 13 bases in between. CDR1 is MGHRA, CDR2 YSYEKL, per germline. The CDR3 extends over 13 amino acids. The CDR3 DNA sequence: TGCGCCAGCACCTCCGACCCGATCTATGGCTACACCTTC. The encoded protein is CASTSDPIYGYTF.

V gene TRBV5-1 combines with J gene TRBJ1-1; 8 positions agree with TRBD1. The CDR3 contains 15 residues. Germline V CDR1 and CDR2: SGHRS, YFSETQ. Trimming cost V 4 bases and J 1 base; bases outside gene matches: 6. The CDR3 here is CASSKTGVRNTEAFF. In DNA form, the CDR3 reads TGCGCCAGCAGCAAGACAGGGGTAAGGAACACTGAAGCTTTCTTT.

This clonotype was detected ten times or more. V is TRBV18 and J is TRBJ2-5, with TRBD2 as a possible D gene (6 bases). V was clipped by 3 bases and J by 2 bases, with 10 bases between them. This CDR3 region has 14 residues. Germline V gives CDR1 KGHSH, CDR2 LQKENI. CDR3 nucleotide sequence: TGTGCCAGCTCACCGGGACTTATACAAGAGACCCAGTACTTC. Encoded protein: CASSPGLIQETQYF.

This clonotype was counted a few times. The chain uses TRBV4-2 and TRBJ2-7; D gene uncertain. CDR3 length: 15 residues. Germline CDR1 reads LGHNA; CDR2 reads YNFKEQ. The V gene lost 0 bases and the J gene lost 2 bases, with 11 bases spanning the gap. The CDR3 protein is CASSQEAVFPYEQYF. CDR3 sequence (DNA): TGTGCCAGCAGCCAAGAAGCCGTCTTCCCCTACGAGCAGTACTTC.

This chain connects TRBV12-3 or TRBV12-4 to TRBJ1-1; no reliable D call. CDR3 length: 15 amino acids. V was clipped by 3 bases and J by 7 bases, with 18 bases between them. CDR3 protein: CASSFYKATALEAFF. CDR3 coding DNA: TGTGCCAGCAGTTTCTATAAGGCGACCGCACTTGAAGCTTTCTTT.

This clonotype was recorded many times. The chain couples TRBV6-5 to TRBJ1-1; no clear D. CDR1 and CDR2 from the germline V gene are MNHEY and SVGAGI. CDR3 size: 14 residues. V lost 0 bases and J 1 base, leaving 6 bases between the germline ends. CDR3 loop: CASSYSGGNTEAFF. Here the CDR3 DNA reads TGTGCCAGCAGTTACTCAGGAGGGAACACTGAAGCTTTCTTT.

This clonotype occurred many times. The chain employs TRBV6-2 or TRBV6-3 and TRBJ2-7; 9 bases are shared with TRBD2. The CDR3 extends over 15 amino acids. Trimming removed 2 bases from V and 3 bases from J; junction bases left unmatched: 5. Germline assignment: CDR1 MNHEY and CDR2 SVGEGT. CDR3 loop: CASSYPGLADYEQYV. In nucleotides, the CDR3 is TGTGCCAGCAGTTACCCGGGACTAGCAGACTACGAGCAGTACGTC.

This clonotype has only a few counts. The chain employs TRBV27 and TRBJ1-5; 8 bases align to TRBD1. This CDR3 spans 14 amino acids. J lost 7 bases, V lost 5 bases, and 7 bases had no gene match. Germline V gene data show CDR1 as MNHEY and CDR2 as SMNVEV (reference sequence). The DNA of the CDR3 is TGTGCCAGCAGTGCAGGACAGGGCTGGCAGCCCCAGCATTTT. It encodes CASSAGQGWQPQHF.

This clonotype was detected ten times or more. The chain links TRBV12-3 or TRBV12-4 to TRBJ1-4; D perhaps matches TRBD1 (5 bases). With 7 bases removed from V and 8 bases from J, the gap between germline ends came to 17 bases. There are 14 residues in the CDR3. CDR3 sequence (DNA): TGTGCCAGCACCCGGTTGGGGGGTCGAGAAAAACTGTTTTTT. Its protein is CASTRLGGREKLFF.

There are a few counts of this clonotype. J is TRBJ2-1 and V is TRBV6-5; D remains unclear. The germline V and J ends were trimmed by 10 bases and 4 bases, with 17 bases remaining between them. CDR1 and CDR2 (germline): MNHEY, SVGAGI. CDR3 length equals 14 residues. CDR3 sequence (DNA): TGTGCCACCACCATGAACCCCAGGTACAATGAGCAGTTCTTC. Amino acid sequence: CATTMNPRYNEQFF.

This clonotype has at least ten counts. The J gene is TRBJ2-5, the V gene TRBV5-4, with D perhaps TRBD1 (6 bases). Per the germline V gene, CDR1 is SGHNT and CDR2 is YYREEE (reference sequence). The CDR3 is made up of 14 amino acids. Trimming pared 4 bases from V and 1 base from J, leaving 11 bases between. CDR3 loop: CASSGRDIQETQYF. For the CDR3, the DNA is TGTGCCAGCAGCGGCCGGGACATCCAAGAGACCCAGTACTTC.

This clonotype was detected a few times. V and J are TRBV30 and TRBJ2-7; D is possibly TRBD1 (6 bases). The CDR3 is 14 amino acids. Germline CDR1 is GTSNPN and CDR2 is SVGIG (reference sequence). Trimming removed 0 bases from V and 2 bases from J, with 11 bases in between. As DNA, the CDR3 is TGTGCCTGGAGTGTAGCAGGGGCCACCTACGAGCAGTACTTC. It encodes CAWSVAGATYEQYF.

This clonotype came up a few times. The rearrangement joins TRBV4-3 to TRBJ2-1; 8 positions match TRBD2. The CDR3 totals 20 residues. V shed 0 bases, J shed 0 bases, and the junction held 13 bases outside the gene matches. Germline V gene lookup returns CDR1 LGHNA and CDR2 YSLEER. CDR3 protein: CASSQDVVAGFTSSYNEQFF. The CDR3 DNA sequence: TGCGCCAGCAGCCAAGATGTGGTAGCGGGGTTTACAAGCTCCTACAATGAGCAGTTCTTC.

The chain recombines TRBV20-1 with TRBJ2-2; 12 bases match TRBD2. With V trimmed by 5 bases and J by 6 bases, 10 bases remained unmatched. This CDR3 comprises 16 residues. CDR1 is DFQATT, CDR2 SNEGSKA, per germline (reference sequence). CDR3 protein: CSAPLSSGGAPGELFF. The CDR3 DNA reads as TGCAGTGCTCCACTGTCTAGCGGGGGGGCCCCCGGGGAGCTGTTTTTT.

The sample holds a few counts of this clonotype. The J gene is TRBJ2-5, the V gene TRBV7-8, with 9 nucleotides matching TRBD2. Germline V gives CDR1 SGHVS, CDR2 FQNEAQ. J was trimmed by 5 bases and V by 5 bases; bases with no gene match: 9. The CDR3 is 15 residues long. The CDR3 is CASSVQRGADETQYF. In DNA form, the CDR3 reads TGTGCCAGCAGCGTACAGCGGGGGGCTGACGAGACCCAGTACTTC.

In this sample, this clonotype turned up many times. V gene TRBV25-1 combines with J gene TRBJ2-5; TRBD2 matches at 11 bases. V shed 8 bases, J shed 7 bases, and the junction held 6 bases outside the gene matches. CDR1 is MGHDK, CDR2 SYGVNS, per germline. The CDR3 length is 13 residues. The DNA for the CDR3 is TGTGCCAGCGGGGGGACTAGCGGATTGACCCAGTACTTC. Translating it yields CASGGTSGLTQYF.

This clonotype was counted between two and nine times. The gene calls are TRBV5-1 and TRBJ1-1, with D perhaps matching TRBD1 (6 bases). The CDR3 has 15 residues. V dropped 2 bases and J dropped 1 base, with 12 bases sitting between them. The germline CDR1 and CDR2 sequences are SGHRS and YFSETQ. The CDR3 loop is CASSFLTGSNTEAFF. For the CDR3, the DNA is TGCGCCAGCAGCTTTTTGACAGGATCGAACACTGAAGCTTTCTTT. Variable domain in full (rest from reference TRBV5-1 and TRBJ1-1): KAGVTQTPRYLIKTRGQQVTLSCSPISGHRSVSWYQQTPGQGLQFLFEYFSETQRNKGNFPGRFSGRQFSNSRSEMNVSTLELGDSALYLCASSFLTGSNTEAFFGQGTRLTVV.

This clonotype was observed at least ten times. This chain connects TRBV5-1 to TRBJ2-7; no clear D. Trimming took off 4 bases at V and 6 bases at J, with 11 bases between the two ends. The germline V gene has CDR1 SGHRS and CDR2 YFSETQ. The CDR3 length is 12 residues. In nucleotides, the CDR3 is TGCGCCAGCAGCGGAACCTACAGCGAGCAGTACTTC. This encodes CASSGTYSEQYF.

The sample holds a few counts of this clonotype. The V call is TRBV9, the J call TRBJ2-1; 8 bases align to TRBD2. The germline gives CDR1 SGDLS, CDR2 YYNGEE. V dropped 0 bases and J dropped 8; count of bases not matched to a gene: 10. This CDR3 is built from 16 residues. The CDR3 DNA reads as TGTGCCAGCAGCGTAGAAACAGCGGGGGCCCCCGATGAGCAGTTCTTC. This sequence encodes CASSVETAGAPDEQFF.

Note on this clonotype: One base away lies a much larger clone, so this may be a sequencing read error. Because it lacks the conserved phenylalanine or tryptophan at the end, this CDR3 is likely a read error. This chain uses TRBV5-1 with TRBJ2-1; a weak D match, TRBD2 (5 bases). Trimming took 0 bases from V and 2 from J, leaving 9 bases between them. The germline CDR1 and CDR2 sequences are SGHRS and YFSETQ. This CDR3 is built from 15 residues. The CDR3 nucleotides are TGCGCCAGCAGCTTGGCCGGGGAAACCTACAATGAGCAGTTCCTC. Translated, it gives CASSLAGETYNEQFL.

The table lists this clonotype with a few counts. Here the CDR3 reads CASTPSGGAKETQYF. The DNA for the CDR3 is TGTGCCAGCACCCCAAGCGGGGGGGCGAAAGAGACCCAGTACTTC. The chain combines TRBV2 with TRBJ2-5, with 10 positions matching TRBD2. Germline values: CDR1 SNHLY, CDR2 FYNNEI. The CDR3 loop spans 15 amino acids. With 7 bases clipped from V and 3 bases from J, the junction kept 8 bases outside the gene matches.

This clonotype was observed many times. The junction does not match germline at one end; this may be a read error. The rearrangement uses TRBV5-1 and TRBJ2-3; D is unclear. CDR3 length: 13 amino acids. Germline V gives CDR1 SGHRS, CDR2 YFSETQ. The chain's CDR3 is CASSLKGTDTQYF. The CDR3 DNA reads as TGTGCCAGCAGCTTGAAGGGCACAGATACGCAGTATTTT.